This entry lists 5 T cell receptor beta chains sequenced from one sample in a study of T cells in Graves' hyperthyroidism and ophthalmopathy. RNA transcripts served as the template for amplifying TCR beta CDR3 regions. RT-PCR in the first round (using the HTBI primer set) targeted the TCR CDR3. TCRdb itself ran the multiplex PCR reads through MiXCR, one entry per CDR3 protein. The sample consists of hundreds of thousands of distinct CDR3 sequences, roughly 40% of them appearing once. Source material: blood. The receptors shown here come from a man younger than 30 with Graves' hyperthyroidism.

The rearrangement uses TRBV6-1 and TRBJ1-2, with D possibly TRBD1 on 5 matching bases. This CDR3 is built from 15 residues. CDR1 MNHNS and CDR2 SASEGT come from the germline V gene. Trimming took 5 bases from V and 8 from J, leaving 21 bases between them. The CDR3 DNA is TGTGCCAGCAGTATATCCATCGGGACGGGTGGAGGCTACACCTTC. Translated: CASSISIGTGGGYTF.

The V gene is TRBV20-1, the J gene TRBJ1-1, with TRBD1 identical over 7 bases. The germline CDR1 and CDR2 sequences are DFQATT and SNEGSKA (reference sequence). V shed 0 bases and J 4 bases; nucleotides not matched to a gene: 5. The CDR3 totals 14 residues. DNA of the CDR3: TGCAGTGCTAGAGACTTACAGGGGAGCACTGAAGCTTTCTTT. Encoded protein: CSARDLQGSTEAFF.

The V and J genes are TRBV12-3 or TRBV12-4 and TRBJ1-2, with 9 nucleotides matching TRBD1. The CDR3 spans 14 residues. With V trimmed by 4 bases and J by 5 bases, 5 bases remained unmatched. The CDR3 DNA reads as TGTGCCAGCAGTTCCCCGGACAGGGGATATGGCTACACCTTC. Its translation: CASSSPDRGYGYTF.

J is TRBJ2-1 and V is TRBV2, with TRBD2 matching 8 bases. The CDR3 spans 15 residues. Germline-derived CDR1 and CDR2 are SNHLY and FYNNEI. Unmatched junction bases numbered 10, after V lost 3 bases and J lost 9 bases. CDR3 in amino acids: CASSEWGLERTEQFF. The CDR3 DNA reads TGTGCCAGCAGTGAGTGGGGACTAGAACGTACTGAGCAGTTCTTC.

V and J are TRBV28 and TRBJ2-5; TRBD2 might be the D (7 bases). Trimming stripped 2 bases from V and 3 bases from J, with 13 bases between. CDR3 length: 15 residues. The germline V gene has CDR1 MDHEN and CDR2 SYDVKM. The CDR3 bases are TGTGCCAGCAGTTTACAGGGAGGGGGAAAAGAGACCCAGTACTTC. This gives the protein CASSLQGGGKETQYF.